These T cell receptor beta chains were read from a single sample in a study of T cell responses to AZD1222 COVID-19 vaccine. Produced via immunoSEQ multiplex PCR; TCRdb's table is partial and in-frame only. Of around 140,000 clones listed, 80% to 95% are singletons. This material consisted of peripheral blood, taken on day 0 of MenACWY control vaccination. The receptors come from an adult in good health. Each CDR3 is given with its conserved first and last residue.

cdr3_aa | j_call | v_call
CASSTGGTEAFF | TRBJ1-1 | TRBV7-3
CASRDVSNQPQHF | TRBJ1-5 | TRBV28
CASSQERQGHQPQHF | TRBJ1-5 | TRBV4-1
CASSLAIQGETEAFF | TRBJ1-1 | TRBV7-8
CASSIGRGYTGELFF | TRBJ2-2 | TRBV19
CASSQDISGNYNEQFF | TRBJ2-1 | TRBV4-2
CASSLQGNPDTQYF | TRBJ2-3 | TRBV7-9
CASGIARSGSEPGANVLTF | TRBJ2-6 | TRBV2
CASSLATGSPMNTEAFF | TRBJ1-1 | TRBV7-8
CASSLVSGAGNTIYF | TRBJ1-3 | TRBV7-6
CASSQSGGNYGYTF | TRBJ1-2 | TRBV3-1/TRBV3-2
CASSVFSGGASNEQFF | TRBJ2-1 | TRBV9
CASGPAGNTIYF | TRBJ1-3 | TRBV6-5
CSVATEGARREQYF | TRBJ2-7 | TRBV29-1
CASSVVATGEAFF | TRBJ1-1 | TRBV5-1
CASSFGLAEDYEQYF | TRBJ2-7 | TRBV7-8
CASSSGDWMAAFF | TRBJ1-1 | TRBV5-6